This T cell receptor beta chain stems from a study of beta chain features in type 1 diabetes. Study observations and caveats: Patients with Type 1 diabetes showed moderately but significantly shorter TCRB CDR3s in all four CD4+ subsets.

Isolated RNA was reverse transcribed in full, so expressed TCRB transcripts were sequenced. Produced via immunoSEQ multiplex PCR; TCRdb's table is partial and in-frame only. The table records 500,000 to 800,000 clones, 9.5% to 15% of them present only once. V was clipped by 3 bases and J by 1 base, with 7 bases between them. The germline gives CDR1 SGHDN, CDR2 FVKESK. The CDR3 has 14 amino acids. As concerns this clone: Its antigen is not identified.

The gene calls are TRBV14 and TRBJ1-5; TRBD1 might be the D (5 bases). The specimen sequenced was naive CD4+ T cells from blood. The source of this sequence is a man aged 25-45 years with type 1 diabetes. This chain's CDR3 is CASSHGGSNQPQHF. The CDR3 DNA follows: TGTGCCAGCAGCCACGGGGGGAGCAATCAGCCCCAGCATTTT.